This entry lists 25 T cell receptor beta chains sequenced from one sample in a study of Graves' ophthalmopathy and Graves' hyperthyroidism. Amplified TCR beta CDR3 regions were obtained using RNA transcripts as template. HTBI primers primed a first-round RT-PCR, and a second-round multiplex PCR followed. MiXCR, applied by TCRdb to the multiplex PCR reads, yields one record per CDR3 protein. The sample contains over a million distinct CDR3 sequences, roughly 35% of which appear only once. Sequencing was carried out using peripheral blood or thyroid tissue (not recorded which). The receptor source for this set is an adult man with Graves' hyperthyroidism.

This clonotype showed up many times. The chain uses TRBV14 and TRBJ1-6; D is undetermined. This CDR3 comprises 13 residues. Germline lookup yields CDR1 SGHDN and CDR2 FVKESK. Trimming shortened V by 4 bases and J by 8 bases, and 9 bases separated the two germline ends. The CDR3 nucleotides read TGTGCCAGCAGCCTACATTCCGATTCACCCCTCCACTTT. Protein product: CASSLHSDSPLHF.

The count of this clonotype is one. V and J are TRBV27 and TRBJ1-1, with unresolved D. V was shortened by 6 bases and J by 5 bases, with 13 bases between the two germline ends. This CDR3 has 13 residues. CDR1 is MNHEY, CDR2 SMNVEV, per germline (reference sequence). CDR3 in amino acids: CASRPGGGTEAFF. The DNA of the CDR3 is TGTGCCAGCAGACCGGGTGGAGGGACTGAAGCTTTCTTT.

This clonotype was recorded many times. The rearrangement links TRBV12-3 or TRBV12-4 to TRBJ2-5, with D uncertain. Trimming shortened V by 6 bases and J by 5 bases, and 13 bases separated the two germline ends. The CDR3 totals 13 residues. CDR3 coding DNA: TGTGCCAGCAGACCCTCGGGTGAGGAGACCCAGTACTTC. Its protein is CASRPSGEETQYF.

This clonotype has ten or more counts. This chain uses TRBV5-4 with TRBJ2-5, with D perhaps TRBD2 (6 bases). Germline values: CDR1 SGHNT, CDR2 YYREEE (reference sequence). This CDR3 region has 15 residues. V was shortened by 2 bases and J by 4 bases, with 15 bases between the two germline ends. This CDR3 reads CASSFGTPGVETQYF. CDR3 bases: TGTGCCAGCAGCTTCGGGACTCCTGGCGTAGAGACCCAGTACTTC.

As for this clonotype: The germline gene is not matched at one end of the junction; a read error may be the cause. The gene calls are TRBV7-8 and TRBJ2-3, with D possibly matching TRBD2 (5 bases). Germline V gene sequence: CDR1 SGHVS, CDR2 FQNEAQ. CDR3 length equals 15 residues. The CDR3 protein is CASSLEVWPVDTQYF. CDR3 nucleotides: TGCGCCAGCAGCTTGGAGGTGTGGCCCGTTGATACGCAGTATTTT.

As for this clonotype: One junction end does not reproduce the germline sequence, and a read error may be involved. The chain employs TRBV7-2 and TRBJ2-7; 13 nucleotides align to TRBD2. The CDR3 covers 15 residues. Germline lookup yields CDR1 SGHTA and CDR2 FQGNSA. Here the CDR3 DNA reads TGTGTCAGCAGTTGGACTAGCGGGAGCTCCTACGAGCAGTACTTC. Translation gives CVSSWTSGSSYEQYF.

The chain combines TRBV7-2 with TRBJ2-3, with 10 positions matching TRBD2. Trimming cost V 4 bases and J 1 base; bases outside gene matches: 8. CDR3 length: 17 amino acids. The germline V gene encodes CDR1 SGHTA and CDR2 FQGNSA. This CDR3 is CASSSGTSVGGTDTQYF. The CDR3 DNA sequence: TGTGCCAGCAGCTCCGGGACTAGCGTTGGTGGCACAGATACGCAGTATTTT.

This clonotype was counted between two and nine times. V and J are TRBV7-2 and TRBJ1-3; D is ambiguous. The germline gives CDR1 SGHTA, CDR2 FQGNSA. This CDR3 is 16 amino acids long. V dropped 2 bases and J dropped 1 base, with 12 bases sitting between them. In DNA, the CDR3 is TGTGCCAGCAGCTTACAGGTGGCTAGGTCTGGAAACACCATATATTTT. This encodes CASSLQVARSGNTIYF.

The V call is TRBV7-2, the J call TRBJ2-7; possible D gene TRBD1, 5 bases. Germline V gene sequence: CDR1 SGHTA, CDR2 FQGNSA. The CDR3 has 13 residues. Trimming removed 6 bases from V and 4 bases from J, with 13 bases in between. In DNA form, the CDR3 reads TGTGCCAGCAGTCCAGATGGGGCATACGAGCAGTACTTC. Protein sequence: CASSPDGAYEQYF.

This clonotype has at least ten counts. V usage is TRBV20-1 and J usage is TRBJ1-1, with D hard to call. Germline loops: CDR1 DFQATT, CDR2 SNEGSKA (reference sequence). Trimming cost V 5 bases and J 4 bases, with 8 bases left between them. This CDR3 comprises 11 residues. The CDR3 region has the DNA TGCAGTGCTCTCCGTCTCACTGAAGCTTTCTTT. Translating gives CSALRLTEAFF.

This clonotype was counted many times. This chain links TRBV7-9 with TRBJ1-4; D call uncertain. Trimming left V 0 bases short and J 4 bases short, with 9 bases between. Germline V lookup: CDR1 SEHNR, CDR2 FQNEAQ (reference sequence). The CDR3 runs 15 residues. The CDR3: CASSLALGINEKLFF. The CDR3 nucleotides read TGTGCCAGCAGCTTAGCGCTGGGGATTAATGAAAAACTGTTTTTT.

There are a few counts of this clonotype. The chain carries TRBV10-3 and TRBJ2-7; D is perhaps TRBD2 (6 bases). CDR1 and CDR2 (germline): ENHRY, SYGVKD. CDR3 length equals 13 residues. Trimming left V 5 bases short and J 4 bases short, with 12 bases between. The CDR3 reads CAISPRGGYEQYF. Here the CDR3 DNA reads TGTGCCATCAGTCCACGGGGAGGTTACGAGCAGTACTTC.

With regard to this clonotype: A junction boundary mismatches the germline segment, possibly from a read error. The chain links TRBV20-1 to TRBJ1-5; 9 nucleotides align to TRBD1. The germline CDR1 and CDR2 sequences are DFQATT and SNEGSKA (reference sequence). The CDR3 extends over 13 amino acids. The CDR3 DNA reads TGCAGTGCCAAGACAGGGGGTGAGGGTCCCCGGCATTTT. Translated: CSAKTGGEGPRHF.

The table lists this clonotype with many counts. The chain recombines TRBV25-1 with TRBJ2-1; no firm D call. The germline CDR1 and CDR2 sequences are MGHDK and SYGVNS. Trimming pared 6 bases from V and 5 bases from J, leaving 8 bases between. CDR3 length: 12 residues. CDR3 sequence reads: CASSVNNNEQFF. For the CDR3, the DNA is TGTGCCAGCAGCGTAAATAACAATGAGCAGTTCTTC.

This clonotype was picked up one time. The V gene is TRBV7-8, the J gene TRBJ1-2; D unclear. Germline CDR1 reads SGHVS; CDR2 reads FQNEAQ. Trimming removed 5 bases at V and 3 bases at J, with 13 bases between. This CDR3 is built from 14 residues. The CDR3 loop is CASSHIDRDYGYTF. The DNA of the CDR3 is TGTGCCAGCAGCCACATCGACCGGGACTATGGCTACACCTTC.

V gene TRBV20-1 combines with J gene TRBJ2-7, with D possibly matching TRBD1 (6 bases). The germline V gene has CDR1 DFQATT and CDR2 SNEGSKA (reference sequence). The CDR3 extends over 14 amino acids. V lost 2 bases to trimming and J lost 2 bases, with 13 bases between them. In DNA, the CDR3 is TGCAGTGCTAGATCCGGGACAAACACCTACGAGCAGTACTTC. Its protein is CSARSGTNTYEQYF.

This chain uses TRBV2 with TRBJ2-7, with D possibly being TRBD1 (5 bases). The CDR3 totals 12 residues. The V gene's germline CDR1 is SNHLY and CDR2 FYNNEI. Between the trimmed V and J ends, which lost 9 bases and 2 bases, there was a span of 11 bases. The DNA of the CDR3 is TGTGCCAGTTGGGGCAGGCCCTACGAGCAGTACTTC. Amino acid sequence: CASWGRPYEQYF.

This clonotype was seen ten or more times. The CDR3 is CASSPQRGHTEAFF. The CDR3 DNA sequence: TGTGCCAGTAGTCCCCAACGGGGGCACACTGAAGCTTTCTTT. This chain connects TRBV19 to TRBJ1-1, with D perhaps TRBD1 (6 bases). V gave up 5 bases and J gave up 3 bases, with 13 bases separating them. Germline V CDR1 and CDR2: LNHDA, SQIVND (reference sequence). There are 14 residues in the CDR3.

This clonotype was seen ten or more times. This rearrangement joins TRBV5-1 to TRBJ1-5, with 12 positions matching TRBD1. The CDR3 spans 15 residues. Germline loops: CDR1 SGHRS, CDR2 YFSETQ. V dropped 4 bases and J dropped 8; count of bases not matched to a gene: 7. The CDR3: CASSLGGTGGEPQHF. In DNA, the CDR3 is TGCGCCAGCAGCCTTGGGGGGACAGGGGGCGAGCCCCAGCATTTT.

The DNA of the CDR3 is TGCAGTGCTAGGGGTCGTCCTAACTTGAACACTGAAGCTTTCTTT. Translated, it gives CSARGRPNLNTEAFF. The chain has TRBV20-1 and TRBJ1-1; no clear D gene. In germline, CDR1 is DFQATT, CDR2 SNEGSKA (reference sequence). This CDR3 is 15 amino acids long. The V gene lost 3 bases and the J gene lost 0 bases, with 14 bases spanning the gap.

The rearrangement links TRBV7-9 to TRBJ1-1; weak D call: TRBD1 (6 bases). The CDR3 is made up of 14 amino acids. Trimming shortened V by 1 base and J by 6 bases, and 12 bases separated the two germline ends. From germline, CDR1 is SEHNR and CDR2 FQNEAQ (reference sequence). The CDR3 region is CASSLGGGKAEAFF. The CDR3 coding sequence is TGTGCCAGCAGCTTAGGCGGGGGCAAGGCTGAAGCTTTCTTT. Using reference TRBV7-9 and TRBJ1-1 for the parts outside the CDR3, the full variable domain is DTGVSQNPRHKITKRGQNVTFRCDPISEHNRLYWYRQTLGQGPEFLTYFQNEAQLEKSRLLSDRFSAERPKGSFSTLEIQRTEQGDSAMYLCASSLGGGKAEAFFGQGTRLTVV.

As concerns this clonotype: A read error may explain this, as a much larger clone is one base away. The chain carries TRBV20-1 and TRBJ1-1; TRBD1 might be the D (6 bases). Trimming removed 5 bases from V and 1 base from J, with 14 bases in between. This CDR3 region has 14 residues. Germline values: CDR1 DFQATT, CDR2 SNEGSKA (reference sequence). As DNA, the CDR3 is TGCAGTGCTCGTTTTGGGACAAAGAACACTGAAGCTTTCTTT. Amino acid sequence: CSARFGTKNTEAFF.

This clonotype has a count of ten or more. V is TRBV11-2 and J is TRBJ1-4; D unclear. From germline, CDR1 is SGHAT and CDR2 FQNNGV. The ends were cut back, 3 bases at V and 4 bases at J, with 12 bases in the middle. The CDR3 runs 15 residues. The DNA for the CDR3 is TGTGCCAGCAGCTTGTTCGCAGCCGATAATGAAAAACTGTTTTTT. It codes for CASSLFAADNEKLFF.

This chain uses TRBV5-4 with TRBJ2-7; 10 positions agree with TRBD1. CDR3 length: 15 amino acids. Germline V lookup: CDR1 SGHNT, CDR2 YYREEE (reference sequence). Trimming cost V 0 bases and J 3 bases; bases outside gene matches: 3. As DNA, the CDR3 is TGTGCCAGCAGCTTGGGACAGGGGGCTTTCTACGAGCAGTACTTC. It encodes CASSLGQGAFYEQYF. Drawing the rest from reference TRBV5-4 and TRBJ2-7, the complete variable domain is ETGVTQSPTHLIKTRGQQVTLRCSSQSGHNTVSWYQQALGQGPQFIFQYYREEENGRGNFPPRFSGLQFPNYSSELNVNALELDDSALYLCASSLGQGAFYEQYFGPGTRLTVT.

In its sample, this clonotype was seen many times. The chain is built from TRBV10-3 and TRBJ2-7; D is uncertain. Germline CDR1 is ENHRY and CDR2 is SYGVKD. The V gene lost 2 bases and the J gene lost 0 bases, with 11 bases spanning the gap. This CDR3 has 15 residues. CDR3: CAISERGPRSYEQYF. The CDR3 DNA is TGTGCCATCAGTGAGCGCGGTCCCCGCTCCTACGAGCAGTACTTC.